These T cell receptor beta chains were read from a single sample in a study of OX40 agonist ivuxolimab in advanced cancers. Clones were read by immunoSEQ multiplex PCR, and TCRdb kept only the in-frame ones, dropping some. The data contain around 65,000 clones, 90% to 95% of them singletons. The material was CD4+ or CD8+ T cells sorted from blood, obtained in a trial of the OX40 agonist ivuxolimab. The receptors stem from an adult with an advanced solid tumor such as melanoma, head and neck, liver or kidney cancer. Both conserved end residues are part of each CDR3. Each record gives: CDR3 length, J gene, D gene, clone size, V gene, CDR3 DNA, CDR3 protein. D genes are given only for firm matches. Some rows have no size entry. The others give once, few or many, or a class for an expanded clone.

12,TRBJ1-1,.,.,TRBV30,TGTGCCTGGAGTGTACCTGGAACTGAAGCTTTCTTT,CAWSVPGTEAFF
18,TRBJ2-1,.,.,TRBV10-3,TGTGCCATCAGTGAGTCGGGTAGGGCTACGACCCTTTTGAATGAGCAGTTCTTC,CAISESGRATTLLNEQFF
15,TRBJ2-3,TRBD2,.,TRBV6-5,TGTGCCAGCACCACTCGACTAGCGGGCACAGATACGCAGTATTTT,CASTTRLAGTDTQYF
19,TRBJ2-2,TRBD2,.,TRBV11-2,TGTGCCAGCAGCCCGCGGACTAGCGGAGGTGCCTTATGGACCGGGGAGCTGTTTTTT,CASSPRTSGGALWTGELFF
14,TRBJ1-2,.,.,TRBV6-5,TGTGCCAGCAGTAGATTCGGGACGGGCTATGGCTACACCTTC,CASSRFGTGYGYTF
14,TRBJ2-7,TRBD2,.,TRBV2,TGTGCCAGCAGGCCATTCGGGACTACCTACGAGCAGTACTTC,CASRPFGTTYEQYF
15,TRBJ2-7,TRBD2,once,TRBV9,TGTGCCAGCAGCGTCGAAGCGGGAGGTTCCTACGAGCAGTACTTC,CASSVEAGGSYEQYF
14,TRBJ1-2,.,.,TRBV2,TGTGCCAGCAGCGACGGGATTCTGCGCTATGGCTACACCTTC,CASSDGILRYGYTF
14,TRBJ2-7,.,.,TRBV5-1,TGCGCCAGCAGCTTGGTGGGCTTCTCCTACGAGCAGTACTTC,CASSLVGFSYEQYF
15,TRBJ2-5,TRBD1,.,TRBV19,TGTGCCAGTAGTACACAGGGGGCCAGGATTGAGACCCAGTACTTC,CASSTQGARIETQYF
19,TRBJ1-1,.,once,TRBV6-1,TGTGCCAGCAGTGCGACTACAGGCCGGGGAGGGGAATTGAACACTGAAGCTTTCTTT,CASSATTGRGGELNTEAFF
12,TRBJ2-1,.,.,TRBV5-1,TGCGCCAGCAGCTTGGCTTTCAGTGAGCAGTTCTTC,CASSLAFSEQFF
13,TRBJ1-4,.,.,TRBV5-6,TGTGCCAGCAGTGGGGGACCTAATGAAAAACTGTTTTTT,CASSGGPNEKLFF
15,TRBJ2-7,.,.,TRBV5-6,TGTGCCAGCAGCGGGAGCGGGCCCTCCTCCTACGAGCAGTACTTC,CASSGSGPSSYEQYF
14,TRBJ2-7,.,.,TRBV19,TGTGCCAGTAGTATCAGACAGGCCGCCTACGAGCAGTACTTC,CASSIRQAAYEQYF
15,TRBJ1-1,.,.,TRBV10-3,TGTGCCATCAGACAGGGCAATGAGGTGAACACTGAAGCTTTCTTT,CAIRQGNEVNTEAFF
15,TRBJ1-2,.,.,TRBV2,TGTGCCAGCAGTGAAGCCCTGGGGGAGGCCTATGGCTACACCTTC,CASSEALGEAYGYTF
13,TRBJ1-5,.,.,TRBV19,TGTGCCAGTAGTATCGGGGGGAGGGATATCGAGCATTTT,CASSIGGRDIEHF
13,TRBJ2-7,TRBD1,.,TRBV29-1,TGCAGCGTTGCCCAGGGGGCTTCGCTCGAGCAGTACTTC,CSVAQGASLEQYF
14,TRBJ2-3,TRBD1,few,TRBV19,TGTGCCAGTAGTATTGAGGGGACAGCGTATACGCAGTATTTT,CASSIEGTAYTQYF
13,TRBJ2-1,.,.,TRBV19,TGTGCCAGTAGTATGCCCCATGGCAATGAGCAGTTCTTC,CASSMPHGNEQFF
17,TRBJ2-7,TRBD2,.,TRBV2,TGTGCCAGCAGAAAATTTGGGACTAGCGGGAGTTCCTACGAGCAGTACTTC,CASRKFGTSGSSYEQYF
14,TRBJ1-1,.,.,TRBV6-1,TGTGCCAGCAGTGAAGTAAGGCAGTCCACTGAAGCTTTCTTT,CASSEVRQSTEAFF
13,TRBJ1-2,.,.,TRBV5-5,TGTGCCAGCAGCCAACACGGAAACTATGGCTACACCTTC,CASSQHGNYGYTF
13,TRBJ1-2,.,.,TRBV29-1,TGCAGCGTTGAACAGGGGCCTAACTATGGCTACACCTTC,CSVEQGPNYGYTF
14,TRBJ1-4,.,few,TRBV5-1,TGCGCCAGCAGCCCCGGAAACGAGGGGGAAAAACTGTTTTTT,CASSPGNEGEKLFF